The sequence of this T cell receptor (beta chain) was determined in a study of T cell responses to AZD1222 COVID-19 vaccine. This CDR3 spans 14 amino acids. Trimming took 3 bases from V and 4 from J; bases not matched to a gene: 5. The germline gives CDR1 SGDLS, CDR2 YYNGEE. Sequencing was performed with immunoSEQ multiplex PCR; in TCRdb, only in-frame clones are kept and a portion is missing. The table has nearly 90,000 clones, 88% seen once. The V and J genes are TRBV9 and TRBJ1-1; TRBD1 agrees at 8 bases. The source of this sequence is an adult in good health. Sequencing was performed on peripheral blood, taken on day 0 of MenACWY control vaccination. CDR3 residues: CASSAGGVGTEAFF. The CDR3 nucleotides are TGTGCCAGCAGCGCAGGGGGCGTCGGCACTGAAGCTTTCTTT.